The 10 T cell receptor beta chains presented below share a single source sample, sequenced in a study of T-cell reconstitution after alpha-beta-depleted transplantation in children. The library targeted TCRbeta and was prepared with unique molecular identifiers. TCRdb ran MiXCR on the PCR reads and lists one entry per CDR3 protein. Here the sample spans 350,000 to 500,000 distinct CDR3 sequences, over 40% being singletons. The specimen comprised PBMCs, sampled before TCRalphabeta/CD19-depleted stem cell transplant. Receptors originate from a girl aged 2-10 years with aplastic anemia, due to receive a stem cell transplant.

This sequence joins TRBV12-3 or TRBV12-4 and TRBJ2-7; a weak D match, TRBD2 (6 bases). The CDR3 loop spans 13 amino acids. V was cut by 9 bases and J by 2 bases, with 14 bases left in between. In DNA, the CDR3 is TGTGCCAGTTCGACCGGGAGAACCTACGAGCAGTACTTC. Translated, it gives CASSTGRTYEQYF.

This clonotype was counted only a few times. J is TRBJ1-5 and V is TRBV19, with 8 bases matching TRBD1. Germline V gene data show CDR1 as LNHDA and CDR2 as SQIVND (reference sequence). J gave up 9 bases and V 5 bases, and 15 bases lay outside the gene matches. This CDR3 region has 16 residues. DNA of the CDR3: TGTGCCAGTAGTTCCAGGACAGGGTATTCCCTCGGGCCCCAGCATTTT. Amino acid sequence: CASSSRTGYSLGPQHF.

This clonotype has a count of ten or more. The V call is TRBV5-1, the J call TRBJ2-3; 14 bases are shared with TRBD2. Germline V gives CDR1 SGHRS, CDR2 YFSETQ. V dropped 3 bases and J dropped 1; count of bases not matched to a gene: 7. The CDR3 runs 18 residues. The DNA of the CDR3 is TGCGCCAGCAGCTCGGGACTAGCGGGAGTTCAGGGCACAGATACGCAGTATTTT. This translates into CASSSGLAGVQGTDTQYF.

Ten or more counts support this clonotype. The chain has TRBV9 and TRBJ2-3; D gene unclear. Germline V gives CDR1 SGDLS, CDR2 YYNGEE. The CDR3 sequence is 14 residues long. The V and J ends lost 4 bases and 6 bases respectively, with 15 bases between them. In nucleotides, the CDR3 is TGTGCCAGCAGCCCTTCCGGAGCCGTGGATACGCAGTATTTT. Protein product: CASSPSGAVDTQYF.

The chain recombines TRBV28 with TRBJ2-7; 9 bases are shared with TRBD2. The trim removed 0 bases at V and 4 bases at J, leaving 7 bases unmatched. This CDR3 contains 16 residues. Germline CDR1 reads MDHEN; CDR2 reads SYDVKM. DNA of the CDR3: TGTGCCAGCAGTTTATGGGGGCGGGAGGGCGTATACGAGCAGTACTTC. It codes for CASSLWGREGVYEQYF.

The V call is TRBV20-1, the J call TRBJ1-2, with D unresolved. V was cut by 4 bases and J by 4 bases, with 16 bases left in between. This CDR3 is built from 14 residues. CDR1 is DFQATT and CDR2 is SNEGSKA in the germline V gene (reference sequence). The CDR3 loop is CSATPVRTLYGYTF. The CDR3, as DNA: TGCAGTGCTACACCGGTCCGGACCCTCTATGGCTACACCTTC.

Many counts were recorded for this clonotype. This chain connects TRBV15 to TRBJ2-3; D may correspond to TRBD1 or TRBD2 (6 bases each). CDR1 and CDR2 from the germline V gene are LNHNV and YYDKDF (reference sequence). The CDR3 covers 14 residues. V was pared by 8 bases and J by 3 bases, with 15 bases between. CDR3 sequence: CATVQGGRTDTQYF. CDR3 nucleotides: TGTGCCACCGTACAGGGAGGAAGGACAGATACGCAGTATTTT.

This rearrangement joins TRBV7-2 to TRBJ1-5; D is possibly TRBD1 (5 bases). The CDR3 length is 14 residues. V was pared by 3 bases and J by 5 bases, with 11 bases between. Per the germline V gene, CDR1 is SGHTA and CDR2 is FQGNSA. CDR3 coding DNA: TGTGCCAGCAGCTTGAGAAGGGGCGATCAGCCCCAGCATTTT. The encoded protein is CASSLRRGDQPQHF.

The chain employs TRBV28 and TRBJ2-7, with TRBD2 matching 7 bases. From germline, CDR1 is MDHEN and CDR2 SYDVKM. Trimming at V came to 3 bases and at J to 5 bases, leaving 7 bases not matched to a gene. The CDR3 contains 14 residues. CDR3 in DNA: TGTGCCAGCAGTTTCGGCCAGGGAGGGAACGAGCAGTACTTC. Protein product: CASSFGQGGNEQYF.

At least ten counts were recorded for this clonotype. This rearrangement joins TRBV7-2 to TRBJ1-4, with TRBD1 as a possible D gene (6 bases). Trimming took 5 bases from V and 6 from J, leaving 13 bases between them. CDR1 is SGHTA, CDR2 FQGNSA, per germline. This CDR3 spans 14 amino acids. CDR3 nucleotide sequence: TGTGCCAGCAGCCAAGGGGGGAAGGATGAAAAACTGTTTTTT. Amino acids: CASSQGGKDEKLFF.